This T cell receptor (beta chain) was captured by sequencing in a study of blood T cell repertoires in COVID-19. The study assigned cohorts using participant-reported clinical history. This clone has a single count. Assay: immunoSEQ multiplex PCR; the TCRdb copy retains only in-frame clones and omits some. The sample has 250,000 or so clones, around 86% seen once. The J segment lost 6 bases and the V segment lost 4 bases, leaving 11 bases of the junction unmatched. The CDR3 runs to 14 residues. Per germline, CDR1 GTSNPN and CDR2 SVGIG (reference sequence). The clonotype was recovered from a woman in her late teens or twenties who had recovered from COVID-19. The genes are TRBV30 and TRBJ2-5, with TRBD1 identical over 7 bases. Sequenced input: PBMCs or T cells enriched from blood (not recorded which). DNA of the CDR3: TGTGCCTGGACCCCTACGAAAAGGGGGCAGACCCAGTACTTC. Translated, it gives CAWTPTKRGQTQYF. Together with reference TRBV30 and TRBJ2-5, the CDR3 gives the full variable domain: SQTIHQWPATLVQPVGSPLSLECTVEGTSNPNLYWYRQAAGRGLQLLFYSVGIGQISSEVPQNLSASRPQDRQFILSSKKLLLSDSGFYLCAWTPTKRGQTQYFGPGTRLLVL.